This T cell receptor beta chain was sequenced during a study of radiation and T cells in renal cell carcinoma (dated by TCRdb to 2020 to 2021). Looking at the study overall: Samples were obtained from a clinical trial, in which 15 Gy stereotactic body radiation therapy was delivered to primary renal cell carcinomas and nephrectomy was performed 4 weeks later. In total, 50 to 55 samples underwent TCR beta sequencing: 25 or so tumors plus 27 peripheral blood samples. Across all 50 or so samples, 3.8 million or so unique CDR3 nucleotide sequences encoding 2,658,974 unique CDR3 amino acid sequences were identified.

The time point label, read with the paper, signifies: blood 2 weeks post-SBRT. Sample treatment or condition, as interpreted from the label and publication: 15 Gy SBRT to primary tumor, nephrectomy 4 weeks later. To track tumor-enriched clonotypes, serial peripheral blood was sampled from radiation-treated patients at baseline and at 2 weeks and 4 weeks after SBRT. Renal cell carcinoma with clear cell pathology was present in all patients. The QIAamp DNA Blood Mini Kit (Qiagen) was used to prepare genomic DNA for TCR sequencing. Only samples passing all quality control checks were included in the analyses. The immunoSEQ kit was used, according to the manufacturer's recommendations, to generate TCR beta libraries from genomic DNA. To prepare libraries, a first multiplex PCR with proprietary primers was run, followed by a second PCR that added unique barcodes, and a bead cleanup was done after each round. A positive control reaction and a negative control reaction, both provided in the kit, were run with every batch of samples. The final libraries underwent checking on an Agilent 4200 TapeStation D1000 ScreenTape, volumetric pooling, and quantification by qPCR. An Illumina NextSeq500 fitted with a MidOutput 150-cycle cartridge performed the sequencing, running 156 Read1 cycles and 15 Index1 cycles with the kit's custom primers. The pooled library was loaded at approximately 0.96 pM, and roughly 18% PhiX control was spiked in. The authors processed their data as follows. Vendor-processed data were analyzed in R, with a clonotype defined as all T cells sharing the same CDR3 nucleotide sequence. For clone abundance analyses, frequencies were normalized to the 10,000 most abundant clones in each sample. Public T cell clones, which averaged fewer than five per sample, were excluded before analysis. Tumor-enriched and baseline blood-enriched clonotypes were defined by at least a 32-fold difference in abundance between compartments. A beta-binomial differential abundance model was applied to find clonotypes that expanded or contracted between blood time points. Similarity between tumor and blood repertoires was quantified using the Baroni-Urbani and Buser coefficient, and groups were compared with two-tailed Wilcoxon tests in R. TCRdb retrieved this table from immuneACCESS and kept in-frame rearrangements only. Not all clones are present; in checked studies, unresolved V genes account for under half, and no reason is known for the remainder. The V and J calls and clone size were taken over from that table, and D and trimming were inferred from the DNA. Recorded for this sample are tens of thousands of clones; 75% to 90% of them occurred a single time. The ten biggest clones cover about 30% of the sample.

This clone was seen once. Its antigen has not been determined. No per-base quality is available; no much larger clone lies one base away. The study at large found these results: With a single-armed trial design, the study had no way to address how radiation dose or scheduling affects the TCR repertoire. No pretreatment tumor biopsies were available, so the baseline intratumoral presence of clonotypes could not be determined. Tracking of blood repertoire dynamics stopped at roughly 4 weeks after treatment, with no follow-up past that point. In blood, the top tumor clonotypes increased between baseline and 2 weeks post-radiation and then shrank by 4 weeks, which suggests that tumor-resident clones expanded only transiently.

As encoded in the germline V gene, CDR1 is SGHVS while CDR2 is FNYEAQ. V loses 0 bases of germline sequence and J loses 7 bases, and the interval between the two ends is 13 bases. CDR3 length: 15 amino acids, cysteine to phenylalanine. The kept DNA is CDR3 alone, 45 bases in frame from the first base. The TCR sequence derives from a woman in her 70s with renal cell carcinoma. The sequence is built from TRBV7-6 and TRBJ1-5, and possibly TRBD1, on 6 matching bases. The sample here was blood, taken from a patient whose treatment included radiotherapy and nephrectomy. The nucleotides read TGTGCCAGCAGCTTAGCCGCGGACAGTGGCCAGCCCCAGCATTTT. Translation gives CASSLAADSGQPQHF.